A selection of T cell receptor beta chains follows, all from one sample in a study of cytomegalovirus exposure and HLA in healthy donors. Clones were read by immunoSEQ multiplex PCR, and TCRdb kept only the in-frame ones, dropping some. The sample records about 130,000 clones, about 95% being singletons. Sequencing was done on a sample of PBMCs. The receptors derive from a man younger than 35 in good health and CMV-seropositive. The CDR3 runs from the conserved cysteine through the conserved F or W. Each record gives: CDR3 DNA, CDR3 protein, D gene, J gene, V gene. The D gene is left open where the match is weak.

cdr3_nt: TGCGCCAGCAGCCCGACGGACAGGACCTATGGCTACACCTTC; cdr3_aa: CASSPTDRTYGYTF; d_call: TRBD1; j_call: TRBJ1-2; v_call: TRBV5-1
cdr3_nt: TGTGCCTTAGTCCGGGACAGAGATTACGAGCAGTACTTC; cdr3_aa: CALVRDRDYEQYF; d_call: TRBD1; j_call: TRBJ2-7; v_call: TRBV30
cdr3_nt: TGTGCCACCAGCAGAGATCGCGGGTTATACAATGAGCAGTTCTTC; cdr3_aa: CATSRDRGLYNEQFF; d_call: .; j_call: TRBJ2-1; v_call: TRBV15
cdr3_nt: TGTGCCAGCAGTGTTTACAGGTCCTACGAGCAGTACTTC; cdr3_aa: CASSVYRSYEQYF; d_call: .; j_call: TRBJ2-7; v_call: TRBV2
cdr3_nt: TGCAGCGTTGAAGGCGATAGCACCAGTTCCCCCGCCTATGGCTACACCTTC; cdr3_aa: CSVEGDSTSSPAYGYTF; d_call: .; j_call: TRBJ1-2; v_call: TRBV29-1
cdr3_nt: TGTGCCAGCAAGGAGTACAATGAGCAGTTCTTC; cdr3_aa: CASKEYNEQFF; d_call: .; j_call: TRBJ2-1; v_call: TRBV2
cdr3_nt: TGTGCCAGCGTCATCCGACAGGGGAACACTGAAGCTTTCTTT; cdr3_aa: CASVIRQGNTEAFF; d_call: TRBD1; j_call: TRBJ1-1; v_call: TRBV2
cdr3_nt: TGTGCCATCAGTGAAGCCCCGGACAGGTTGAACACTGAAGCTTTCTTT; cdr3_aa: CAISEAPDRLNTEAFF; d_call: TRBD1; j_call: TRBJ1-1; v_call: TRBV10-3
cdr3_nt: TGCGCCAGCAGCCGGGCGGGAAGCTCCTACGAGCAGTACTTC; cdr3_aa: CASSRAGSSYEQYF; d_call: .; j_call: TRBJ2-7; v_call: TRBV4-1
cdr3_nt: TGTGCCAGCAGCTCCGCGGGGGGGTCTGGCTACACCTTC; cdr3_aa: CASSSAGGSGYTF; d_call: .; j_call: TRBJ1-2; v_call: TRBV27
cdr3_nt: TGTGCCAGCGGCTTTCATCGAGGATCTCCAAATAGCAATCAGCCCCAGCATTTT; cdr3_aa: CASGFHRGSPNSNQPQHF; d_call: .; j_call: TRBJ1-5; v_call: TRBV2
cdr3_nt: TGTGCCAGCAGTGAATGGACAGGGAGTGACACAGATACGCAGTATTTT; cdr3_aa: CASSEWTGSDTDTQYF; d_call: TRBD1; j_call: TRBJ2-3; v_call: TRBV25-1
cdr3_nt: TGTGCCAGCAGGACTAGCGGGACCTACAATGAGCAGTTCTTC; cdr3_aa: CASRTSGTYNEQFF; d_call: TRBD2; j_call: TRBJ2-1; v_call: TRBV25-1
cdr3_nt: TGCGCCAGCAGCCGGCGGTCGGGGAAAGAATCCTACGAGCAGTACTTC; cdr3_aa: CASSRRSGKESYEQYF; d_call: .; j_call: TRBJ2-7; v_call: TRBV5-1
cdr3_nt: TGTGCCAGCTGCACAGGGGCGAACTATGGCTACACCTTC; cdr3_aa: CASCTGANYGYTF; d_call: .; j_call: TRBJ1-2; v_call: TRBV21-1
cdr3_nt: TGTGCCAGCAGCTACCGGACAGTCTACGAGCAGTACTTC; cdr3_aa: CASSYRTVYEQYF; d_call: .; j_call: TRBJ2-7; v_call: TRBV7-9
cdr3_nt: TGTGCCAGCAGTTCGATAGGGGCTAGCAATCAGCCCCAGCATTTT; cdr3_aa: CASSSIGASNQPQHF; d_call: .; j_call: TRBJ1-5; v_call: TRBV6-6
cdr3_nt: TGTGCCAGCAGCTTGAGCGGGTCCCTGCCCGGATTGTACTTC; cdr3_aa: CASSLSGSLPGLYF; d_call: .; j_call: TRBJ2-5; v_call: TRBV11-2
cdr3_nt: TGCGCCAGCAGCAAGGACAGGGCAAATTCACCCCTCCACTTT; cdr3_aa: CASSKDRANSPLHF; d_call: TRBD1; j_call: TRBJ1-6; v_call: TRBV5-1
cdr3_nt: TGTGCCAGCAGTTTAATGCTAGCGGGTTACAATGAGCAGTTCTTC; cdr3_aa: CASSLMLAGYNEQFF; d_call: TRBD2; j_call: TRBJ2-1; v_call: TRBV28
cdr3_nt: TGTGCCAGCAGCTTGAATCAAGCGCCCATCTACGAGCAGTACTTC; cdr3_aa: CASSLNQAPIYEQYF; d_call: .; j_call: TRBJ2-7; v_call: TRBV7-3
cdr3_nt: TGTGCCACCAGCAGAGGAGGATTTGAGGAGAATCAGCCCCAGCATTTT; cdr3_aa: CATSRGGFEENQPQHF; d_call: .; j_call: TRBJ1-5; v_call: TRBV15
cdr3_nt: TGCGCCAGCAGCCAGGGACACACTAACTATGGCTACACCTTC; cdr3_aa: CASSQGHTNYGYTF; d_call: .; j_call: TRBJ1-2; v_call: TRBV4-1
cdr3_nt: TGTGCCAGCAGCTTGGAGGGGGACCTCATCGATCCCGAGCAGTACTTC; cdr3_aa: CASSLEGDLIDPEQYF; d_call: .; j_call: TRBJ2-7; v_call: TRBV5-6
cdr3_nt: TGTGCCAGCAGCGGGACTAATGAGCAGTTCTTC; cdr3_aa: CASSGTNEQFF; d_call: .; j_call: TRBJ2-1; v_call: TRBV13
cdr3_nt: TGTGCCAGTAGTAACTCCGGGACAGGGGCCACTGAAGCTTTCTTT; cdr3_aa: CASSNSGTGATEAFF; d_call: TRBD1; j_call: TRBJ1-1; v_call: TRBV19
cdr3_nt: TGTGCCAGCAGCTTGGGGGGGCGCTCGATGGAGACCCAGTACTTC; cdr3_aa: CASSLGGRSMETQYF; d_call: .; j_call: TRBJ2-5; v_call: TRBV5-4